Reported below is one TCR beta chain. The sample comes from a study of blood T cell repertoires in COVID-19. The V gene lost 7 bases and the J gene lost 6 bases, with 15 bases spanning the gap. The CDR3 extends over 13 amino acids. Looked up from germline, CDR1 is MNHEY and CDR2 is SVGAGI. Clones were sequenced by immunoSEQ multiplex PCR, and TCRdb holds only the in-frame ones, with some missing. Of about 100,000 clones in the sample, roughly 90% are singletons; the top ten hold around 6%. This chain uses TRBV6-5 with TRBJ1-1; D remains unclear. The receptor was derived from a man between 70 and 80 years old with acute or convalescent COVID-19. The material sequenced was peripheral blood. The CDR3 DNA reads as TGTGCCAGCATAATAAGAGGTAGCCCTGAAGCTTTCTTT. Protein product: CASIIRGSPEAFF.